The 20 T cell receptor beta chains listed next were all sequenced from one sample in a study of CD8+CD57+ T cells in acquired aplastic anemia. The use of genomic DNA as template underpinned the TCR beta VDJ and CDR3 profiling. Each CDR3 protein gets one entry after TCRdb re-called the reads with MiXCR. The sample includes 150,000 to 200,000 distinct CDR3 sequences, approximately 43% of them seen just once. Specimen: sorted CD4+, CD8+, or CD8+CD57+ T cells (not recorded which) from PBMCs. These receptors came from a human donor in good health.

In this sample, this clonotype turned up many times. The chain is built from TRBV5-4 and TRBJ2-3; 7 bases match TRBD1. The length of the CDR3 is 14 residues. V shed 3 bases, J shed 4 bases, and the junction held 5 bases outside the gene matches. Germline values: CDR1 SGHNT, CDR2 YYREEE (reference sequence). CDR3 sequence: CASSSEQGSDTQYF. The CDR3 DNA is TGTGCCAGCAGCTCGGAACAGGGGTCAGATACGCAGTATTTT.

This clonotype was found many times. The V call is TRBV11-2, the J call TRBJ2-3, with D uncertain. V lost 6 bases and J lost 2, with 3 bases in between. CDR3 length equals 11 residues. Germline V gene sequence: CDR1 SGHAT, CDR2 FQNNGV. The CDR3 nucleotides read TGTGCCAGCAGAGACACAGATACGCAGTATTTT. Translation: CASRDTDTQYF.

Only a few counts were recorded for this clonotype. The chain combines TRBV10-3 with TRBJ2-7; 11 positions agree with TRBD2. The CDR3 covers 16 residues. Trimming removed 3 bases from V and 2 bases from J; junction bases left unmatched: 6. Germline-derived CDR1 and CDR2 are ENHRY and SYGVKD. The CDR3 reads CAISDSRLAGPYEQYF. The CDR3 region has the DNA TGTGCCATCAGTGACAGTCGACTAGCGGGACCCTACGAGCAGTACTTC.

This clonotype showed up many times. This chain joins TRBV20-1 and TRBJ2-3; D possibly corresponds to TRBD1 (5 bases). Germline V CDR1 and CDR2: DFQATT, SNEGSKA (reference sequence). V was cut by 6 bases and J by 2 bases, with 15 bases left in between. The CDR3 spans 14 residues. The CDR3 bases are TGCAGTGCCGGTAGGACACAAGTCACAGATACGCAGTATTTT. Protein: CSAGRTQVTDTQYF.

This clonotype was recorded a few times. The rearrangement uses TRBV4-2 and TRBJ2-2; TRBD1 aligns across 8 bases. V dropped 4 bases and J dropped 4; count of bases not matched to a gene: 11. Germline CDR1 and CDR2: LGHNA and YNFKEQ. This CDR3 region has 17 residues. The CDR3 spells CASSLIKGQAATGELFF. CDR3 DNA sequence: TGTGCCAGCAGCCTAATCAAGGGACAGGCGGCCACCGGGGAGCTGTTTTTT.

The chain employs TRBV19 and TRBJ1-2; TRBD1 might be the D (5 bases). The CDR3 length is 12 residues. Trimming took 3 bases from V and 7 from J, leaving 9 bases between them. Looked up from germline, CDR1 is LNHDA and CDR2 is SQIVND (reference sequence). CDR3 sequence reads: CASSIGGSGYTF. The DNA for the CDR3 is TGTGCCAGTAGTATCGGGGGGTCTGGCTACACCTTC.

In its sample, this clonotype was seen many times. V usage is TRBV2 and J usage is TRBJ1-2; the D gene is possibly TRBD1 (6 bases). Deletions cut 7 bases from V and 2 bases from J, with 20 bases between. The CDR3 contains 16 residues. The germline gives CDR1 SNHLY, CDR2 FYNNEI. In DNA, the CDR3 is TGTGCCAGCATCGAGGGGGAGGGTGCCATCAACTATGGCTACACCTTC. It yields the protein CASIEGEGAINYGYTF.

This clonotype was detected ten times or more. The chain links TRBV19 to TRBJ1-3; a possible D gene is TRBD1 (5 bases). The CDR3 has 15 amino acids. CDR1 LNHDA and CDR2 SQIVND come from the germline V gene (reference sequence). V shed 4 bases and J shed 4 bases, with 14 bases lying between them. DNA for the CDR3: TGTGCCAGTAGTACCCTGGGGGGAAACGGAAACACCATATATTTT. This translates into CASSTLGGNGNTIYF.

This chain uses TRBV27 with TRBJ2-1; the match to TRBD1 covers 9 bases. The germline CDR1 and CDR2 sequences are MNHEY and SMNVEV (reference sequence). CDR3 length equals 13 residues. After removal of 6 bases from V and 9 bases from J, the junction contained 6 bases not matched to a gene. The CDR3 sequence: CASRRDREGEQFF. The CDR3 DNA reads TGTGCCAGCAGACGGGACAGGGAGGGTGAGCAGTTCTTC.

This clonotype showed up many times. The V call is TRBV11-2, the J call TRBJ2-7, with D tentatively TRBD1 (7 bases). This CDR3 is built from 15 residues. In germline, CDR1 is SGHAT, CDR2 FQNNGV. V dropped 5 bases and J dropped 6 bases, with 20 bases sitting between them. CDR3 region: CASSPSRGVSGEQYF. CDR3 nucleotide sequence: TGTGCCAGCAGCCCCTCCAGGGGGGTGAGTGGCGAGCAGTACTTC.

This chain uses TRBV10-3 with TRBJ1-2; 9 bases line up with TRBD1. The CDR3 length is 13 residues. Losses at the gene ends were 7 bases for V and 2 bases for J; bases not matched to a gene: 2. Germline CDR1 is ENHRY and CDR2 is SYGVKD. In DNA, the CDR3 is TGTGCCATCAAAGGACAGGGGAACTATGGCTACACCTTC. Its translation is CAIKGQGNYGYTF.

This clonotype was seen only once. The V call is TRBV28, the J call TRBJ2-2; 7 bases are shared with TRBD1. CDR1 is MDHEN and CDR2 is SYDVKM in the germline V gene. The CDR3 extends over 16 amino acids. V was clipped by 5 bases and J by 5 bases; unmatched bases: 11. The CDR3 DNA is TGTGCCAGCAGTCCACTAGGGGGCGAGAGGACCGGGGAGCTGTTTTTT. Protein product: CASSPLGGERTGELFF.

This clonotype was counted only a few times. The chain recombines TRBV9 with TRBJ2-5, with 11 bases identical to TRBD1. The V segment lost 0 bases and the J segment 4 bases; nucleotides outside the gene matches: 2. Germline V lookup: CDR1 SGDLS, CDR2 YYNGEE. This CDR3 spans 15 amino acids. Here the CDR3 reads CASSVDGTGGETQYF. The CDR3 nucleotides read TGTGCCAGCAGCGTAGACGGGACAGGGGGAGAGACCCAGTACTTC.

The chain combines TRBV2 with TRBJ1-2; 7 bases agree with TRBD1. V dropped 5 bases and J dropped 6; count of bases not matched to a gene: 9. This CDR3 is built from 14 residues. The V gene's germline CDR1 is SNHLY and CDR2 FYNNEI. CDR3: CASSYGQAVDGYTF. CDR3 nucleotides: TGTGCCAGCAGTTATGGACAGGCTGTGGATGGCTACACCTTC.

The chain has TRBV15 and TRBJ1-1, with 9 bases aligning to TRBD1. Germline-derived CDR1 and CDR2 are LNHNV and YYDKDF (reference sequence). The V gene end was trimmed by 5 bases and the J gene end by 0 bases; junction bases not matched to a gene: 7. This CDR3 comprises 16 residues. CDR3 loop: CATSGLGQGMNTEAFF. The CDR3 coding sequence is TGTGCCACCAGCGGCCTCGGACAGGGGATGAACACTGAAGCTTTCTTT. Looking up the rest from reference TRBV15 and TRBJ1-1 gives the full variable domain: DAMVIQNPRYQVTQFGKPVTLSCSQTLNHNVMYWYQQKSSQAPKLLFHYYDKDFNNEADTPDNFQSRRPNTSFCFLDIRSPGLGDTAMYLCATSGLGQGMNTEAFFGQGTRLTVV.

This clonotype was picked up many times. The rearrangement links TRBV7-9 to TRBJ2-1; TRBD1 aligns across 7 bases. CDR1 is SEHNR, CDR2 FQNEAQ, per germline (reference sequence). CDR3 length: 15 amino acids. Trimming took 4 bases from V and 9 from J; bases not matched to a gene: 12. CDR3 residues: CASSSRDRGEVEQFF. For the CDR3, the DNA is TGTGCCAGCAGCTCCCGGGACAGAGGAGAGGTTGAGCAGTTCTTC.

This clonotype showed up many times. This chain connects TRBV20-1 to TRBJ1-2, with a weak D call TRBD1 (5 bases). The CDR3 totals 14 residues. From germline, CDR1 is DFQATT and CDR2 SNEGSKA (reference sequence). The V gene lost 6 bases and the J gene lost 4 bases, with 18 bases spanning the gap. DNA of the CDR3: TGCAGTGCCCCCCGGGACGGAGCCAGCTATGGCTACACCTTC. It specifies CSAPRDGASYGYTF.

The genes are TRBV10-3 and TRBJ2-5; 7 bases align to TRBD2. The CDR3 has 13 amino acids. Trimming removed 3 bases from V and 3 bases from J; junction bases left unmatched: 1. Looked up from germline, CDR1 is ENHRY and CDR2 is SYGVKD. The CDR3 bases are TGTGCCATCAGTGATGCGGGGGAAGAGACCCAGTACTTC. Translated: CAISDAGEETQYF.

The chain uses TRBV2 and TRBJ2-3; D is ambiguous. The length of the CDR3 is 15 residues. V gave up 5 bases and J gave up 1 base, with 13 bases separating them. Germline lookup yields CDR1 SNHLY and CDR2 FYNNEI. The DNA of the CDR3 is TGTGCCAGCAGTCCAATGAAAACGGGCACAGATACGCAGTATTTT. It codes for CASSPMKTGTDTQYF.

This rearrangement joins TRBV24-1 to TRBJ1-2, with TRBD1 matching 7 bases. The J segment lost 5 bases and the V segment lost 4 bases, leaving 12 bases of the junction unmatched. CDR3 length: 16 amino acids. Germline V CDR1 and CDR2: KGHDR, SFDVKD. This CDR3 is CATSDGYRGVGYGYTF. The DNA for the CDR3 is TGTGCCACCAGTGACGGCTACAGGGGTGTAGGTTATGGCTACACCTTC.